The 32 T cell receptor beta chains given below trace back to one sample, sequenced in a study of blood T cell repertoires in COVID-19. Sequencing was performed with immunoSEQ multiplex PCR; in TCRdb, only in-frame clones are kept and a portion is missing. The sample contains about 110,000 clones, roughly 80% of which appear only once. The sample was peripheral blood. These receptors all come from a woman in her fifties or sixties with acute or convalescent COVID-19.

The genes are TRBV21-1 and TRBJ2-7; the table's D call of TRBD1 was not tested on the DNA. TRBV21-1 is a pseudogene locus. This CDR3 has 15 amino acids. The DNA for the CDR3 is TGTGCCAGCAAGGTGACAGGGGTGGGATCCTACGAGCAGTACTTC. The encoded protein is CASKVTGVGSYEQYF.

The CDR3, as DNA: TGTGCCAGCTCACAACGGGAGCAGAGCACAGATACGCAGTATTTT. Its translation: CASSQREQSTDTQYF. The chain recombines TRBV18 with TRBJ2-3, with D possibly TRBD2 on 6 matching bases. Trimming removed 4 bases at V and 0 bases at J, with 11 bases between. The CDR3 loop spans 15 amino acids. The V gene's germline CDR1 is KGHSH and CDR2 LQKENI.

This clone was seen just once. In nucleotides, the CDR3 is TGTGCCAGTAGTCCGCGGGGAGCGGGGGGGACAGATACGCAGTATTTT. It is translated as CASSPRGAGGTDTQYF. This chain uses TRBV19 with TRBJ2-3; 10 bases are shared with TRBD2. The CDR3 loop spans 16 amino acids. Germline V CDR1 and CDR2: LNHDA, SQIVND (reference sequence). The J segment lost 3 bases and the V segment lost 5 bases, leaving 8 bases of the junction unmatched.

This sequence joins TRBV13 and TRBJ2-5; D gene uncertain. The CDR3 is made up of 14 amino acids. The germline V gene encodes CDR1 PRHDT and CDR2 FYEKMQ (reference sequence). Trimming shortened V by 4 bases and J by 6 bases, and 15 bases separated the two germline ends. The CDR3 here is CASSSIRVSKTQYF. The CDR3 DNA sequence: TGTGCCAGCAGCTCCATACGGGTGTCGAAGACCCAGTACTTC.

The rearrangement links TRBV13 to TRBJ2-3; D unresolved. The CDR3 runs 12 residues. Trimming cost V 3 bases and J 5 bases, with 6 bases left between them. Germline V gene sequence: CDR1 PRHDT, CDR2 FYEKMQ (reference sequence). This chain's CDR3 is CASSFSRDTQYF. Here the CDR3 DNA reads TGTGCCAGCAGCTTCTCTAGAGATACGCAGTATTTT.

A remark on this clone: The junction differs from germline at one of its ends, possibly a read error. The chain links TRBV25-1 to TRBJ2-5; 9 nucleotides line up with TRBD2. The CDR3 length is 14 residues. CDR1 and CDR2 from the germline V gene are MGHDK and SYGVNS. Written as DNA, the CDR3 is TGTGCCAGTAGTGACAGAACTAGCGGGGAGACCCAGTACTTC. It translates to CASSDRTSGETQYF.

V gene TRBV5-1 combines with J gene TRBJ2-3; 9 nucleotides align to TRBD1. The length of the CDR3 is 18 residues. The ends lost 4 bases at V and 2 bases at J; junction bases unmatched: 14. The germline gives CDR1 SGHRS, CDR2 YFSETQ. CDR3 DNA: TGCGCCAGCAGCCACGGGACAGGGACTTTTTACGACACAGATACGCAGTATTTT. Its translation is CASSHGTGTFYDTDTQYF.

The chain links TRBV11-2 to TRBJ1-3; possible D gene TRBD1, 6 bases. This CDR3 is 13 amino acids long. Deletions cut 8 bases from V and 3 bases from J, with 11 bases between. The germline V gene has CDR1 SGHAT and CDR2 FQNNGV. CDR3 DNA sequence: TGTGCCAGCTCCACAGGGTTTGGAAACACCATATATTTT. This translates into CASSTGFGNTIYF.

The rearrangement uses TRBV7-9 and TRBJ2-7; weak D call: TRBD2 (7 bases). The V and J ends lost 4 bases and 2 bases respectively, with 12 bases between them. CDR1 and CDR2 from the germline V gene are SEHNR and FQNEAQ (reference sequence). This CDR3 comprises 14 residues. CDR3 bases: TGTGCCAGCAGCTCCTCGGGGGGCGCCTACGAGCAGTACTTC. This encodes CASSSSGGAYEQYF.

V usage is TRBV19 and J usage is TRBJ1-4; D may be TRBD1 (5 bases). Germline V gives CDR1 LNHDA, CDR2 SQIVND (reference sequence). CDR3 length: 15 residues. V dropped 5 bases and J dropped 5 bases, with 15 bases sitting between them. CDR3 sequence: CASSALGGKNEKLFF. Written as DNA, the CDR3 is TGTGCCAGTAGTGCCCTTGGGGGGAAGAATGAAAAACTGTTTTTT. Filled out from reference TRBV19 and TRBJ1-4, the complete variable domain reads DGGITQSPKYLFRKEGQNVTLSCEQNLNHDAMYWYRQDPGQGLRLIYYSQIVNDFQKGDIAEGYSVSREKKESFPLTVTSAQKNPTAFYLCASSALGGKNEKLFFGSGTQLSVL.

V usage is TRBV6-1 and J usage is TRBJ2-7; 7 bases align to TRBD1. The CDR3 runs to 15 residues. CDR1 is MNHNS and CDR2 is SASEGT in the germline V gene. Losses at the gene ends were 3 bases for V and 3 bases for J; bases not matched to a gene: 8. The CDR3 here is CASSERGTEGYEQYF. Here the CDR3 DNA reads TGTGCCAGCAGTGAGCGTGGGACAGAAGGCTACGAGCAGTACTTC.

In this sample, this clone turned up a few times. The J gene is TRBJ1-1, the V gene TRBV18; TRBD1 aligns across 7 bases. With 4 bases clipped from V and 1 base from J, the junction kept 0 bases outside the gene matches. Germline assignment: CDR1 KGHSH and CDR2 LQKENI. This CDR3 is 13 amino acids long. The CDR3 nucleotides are TGTGCCAGCTCACGACAGGGGAACACTGAAGCTTTCTTT. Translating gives CASSRQGNTEAFF.

CDR3 residues: CASSSINSNQPQHF. The CDR3 nucleotides are TGTGCCAGCAGCTCAATCAATAGCAATCAGCCCCAGCATTTT. The chain has TRBV7-9 and TRBJ1-5, with D hard to call. V dropped 4 bases and J dropped 0 bases, with 7 bases sitting between them. The CDR3 spans 14 residues. CDR1 is SEHNR and CDR2 is FQNEAQ in the germline V gene (reference sequence).

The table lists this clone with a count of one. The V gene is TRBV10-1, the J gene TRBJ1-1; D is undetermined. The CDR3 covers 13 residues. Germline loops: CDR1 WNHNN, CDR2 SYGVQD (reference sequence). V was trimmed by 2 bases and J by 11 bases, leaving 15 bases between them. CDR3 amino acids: CASSEPGNGAAFF. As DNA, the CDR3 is TGCGCCAGCAGTGAGCCCGGGAATGGCGCGGCTTTCTTT.

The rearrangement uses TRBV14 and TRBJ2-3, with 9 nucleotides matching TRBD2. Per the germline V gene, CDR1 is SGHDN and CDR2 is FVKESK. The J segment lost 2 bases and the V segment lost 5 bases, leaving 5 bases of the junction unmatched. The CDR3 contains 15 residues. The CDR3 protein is CASSERGAPTDTQYF. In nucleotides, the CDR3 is TGTGCCAGCAGCGAGCGGGGGGCACCCACAGATACGCAGTATTTT.

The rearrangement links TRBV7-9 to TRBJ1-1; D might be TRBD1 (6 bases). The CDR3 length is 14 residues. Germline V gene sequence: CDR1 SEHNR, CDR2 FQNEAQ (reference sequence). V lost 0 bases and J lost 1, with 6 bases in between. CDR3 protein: CASSLAGGNTEAFF. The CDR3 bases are TGTGCCAGCAGCTTAGCAGGGGGGAACACTGAAGCTTTCTTT.

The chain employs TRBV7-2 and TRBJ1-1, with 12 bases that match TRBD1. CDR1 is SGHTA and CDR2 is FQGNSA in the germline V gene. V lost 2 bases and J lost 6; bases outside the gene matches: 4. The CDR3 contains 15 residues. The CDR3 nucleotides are TGTGCCAGCAGCTTATTGGGACAGGGGGCCTCTGAAGCTTTCTTT. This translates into CASSLLGQGASEAFF.

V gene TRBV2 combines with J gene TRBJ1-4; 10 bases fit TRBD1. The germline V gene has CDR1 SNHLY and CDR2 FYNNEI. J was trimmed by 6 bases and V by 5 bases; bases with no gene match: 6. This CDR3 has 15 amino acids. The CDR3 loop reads CASSRDRGADEKLFF. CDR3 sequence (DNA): TGTGCCAGCAGTCGGGACAGGGGTGCGGATGAAAAACTGTTTTTT.

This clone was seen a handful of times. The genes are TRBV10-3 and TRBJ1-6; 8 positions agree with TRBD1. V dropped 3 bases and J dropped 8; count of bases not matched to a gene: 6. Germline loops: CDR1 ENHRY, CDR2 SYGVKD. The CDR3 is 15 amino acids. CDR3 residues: CAISDPGQGDSPLHF. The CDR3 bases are TGTGCCATCAGTGACCCCGGACAGGGAGATTCACCCCTCCACTTT.

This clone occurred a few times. The CDR3: CASSFKGDTEAFF. The CDR3, as DNA: TGTGCCAGCAGCTTTAAGGGGGACACTGAAGCTTTCTTT. The chain carries TRBV5-4 and TRBJ1-1; maybe TRBD1 (6 bases). Trimming stripped 2 bases from V and 3 bases from J, with 8 bases between. The CDR3 loop spans 13 amino acids. Germline values: CDR1 SGHNT, CDR2 YYREEE (reference sequence). The whole variable domain, filled in from reference TRBV5-4 and TRBJ1-1, reads ETGVTQSPTHLIKTRGQQVTLRCSSQSGHNTVSWYQQALGQGPQFIFQYYREEENGRGNFPPRFSGLQFPNYSSELNVNALELDDSALYLCASSFKGDTEAFFGQGTRLTVV.

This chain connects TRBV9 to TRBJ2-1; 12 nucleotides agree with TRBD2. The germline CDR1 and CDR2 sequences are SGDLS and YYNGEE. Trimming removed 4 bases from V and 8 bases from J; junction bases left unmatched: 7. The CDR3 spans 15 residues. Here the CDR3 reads CASSSTSGSGDEQFF. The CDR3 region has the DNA TGTGCCAGCAGCTCGACTAGCGGGAGTGGGGATGAGCAGTTCTTC.

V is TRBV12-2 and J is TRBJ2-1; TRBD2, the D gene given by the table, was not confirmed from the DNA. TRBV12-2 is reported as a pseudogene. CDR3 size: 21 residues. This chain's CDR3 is CASRLALGLAGGKRTGNEQFF. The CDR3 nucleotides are TGTGCAAGTCGCTTAGCCTTGGGACTAGCGGGGGGCAAGCGAACGGGGAATGAGCAGTTCTTC.

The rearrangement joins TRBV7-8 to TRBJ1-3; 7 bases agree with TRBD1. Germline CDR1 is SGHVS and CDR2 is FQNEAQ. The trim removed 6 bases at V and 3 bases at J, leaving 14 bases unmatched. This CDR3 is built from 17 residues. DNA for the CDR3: TGTGCCAGCAGTCTAGTGGGTCGCGCAGGGGGTGGAAACACCATATATTTT. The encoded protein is CASSLVGRAGGGNTIYF. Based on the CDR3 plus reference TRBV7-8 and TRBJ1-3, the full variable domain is GAGVSQSPRYKVAKRGQDVALRCDPISGHVSLFWYQQALGQGPEFLTYFQNEAQLDKSGLPSDRFFAERPEGSVSTLKIQRTQQEDSAVYLCASSLVGRAGGGNTIYFGEGSWLTVV.

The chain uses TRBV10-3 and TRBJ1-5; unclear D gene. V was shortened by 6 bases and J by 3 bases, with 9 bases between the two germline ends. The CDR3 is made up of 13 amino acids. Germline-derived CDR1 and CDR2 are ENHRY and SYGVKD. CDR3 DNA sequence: TGTGCCATCAGGAATGAGCTCAATCAGCCCCAGCATTTT. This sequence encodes CAIRNELNQPQHF.

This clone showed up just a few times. The CDR3: CASSFLGRGSNTGELFF. The CDR3 DNA sequence: TGTGCCAGCAGCTTTTTAGGACGCGGGTCGAACACCGGGGAGCTGTTTTTT. This chain links TRBV7-9 with TRBJ2-2; tentatively, D is TRBD2 (5 bases). Trimming pared 3 bases from V and 0 bases from J, leaving 14 bases between. Per the germline V gene, CDR1 is SEHNR and CDR2 is FQNEAQ (reference sequence). The CDR3 is 17 amino acids.

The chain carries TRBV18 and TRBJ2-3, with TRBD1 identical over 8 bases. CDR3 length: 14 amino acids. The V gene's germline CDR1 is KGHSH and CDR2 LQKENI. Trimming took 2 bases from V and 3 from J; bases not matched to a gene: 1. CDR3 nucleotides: TGTGCCAGCTCACCATGGACAGGGACAGATACGCAGTATTTT. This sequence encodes CASSPWTGTDTQYF.

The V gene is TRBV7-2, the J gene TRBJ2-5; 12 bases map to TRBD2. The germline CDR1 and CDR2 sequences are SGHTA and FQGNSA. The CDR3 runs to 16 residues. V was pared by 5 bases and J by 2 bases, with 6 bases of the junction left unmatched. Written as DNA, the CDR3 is TGTGCCAGCAGCGCAGGACTAGCGGGGACTCAAGAGACCCAGTACTTC. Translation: CASSAGLAGTQETQYF.

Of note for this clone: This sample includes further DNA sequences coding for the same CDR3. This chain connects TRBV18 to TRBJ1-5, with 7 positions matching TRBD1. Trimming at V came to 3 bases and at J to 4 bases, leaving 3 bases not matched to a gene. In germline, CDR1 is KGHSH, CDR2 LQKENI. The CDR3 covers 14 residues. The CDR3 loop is CASSPEQGNQPQHF. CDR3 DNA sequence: TGTGCCAGCTCACCGGAACAGGGGAATCAGCCCCAGCATTTT.

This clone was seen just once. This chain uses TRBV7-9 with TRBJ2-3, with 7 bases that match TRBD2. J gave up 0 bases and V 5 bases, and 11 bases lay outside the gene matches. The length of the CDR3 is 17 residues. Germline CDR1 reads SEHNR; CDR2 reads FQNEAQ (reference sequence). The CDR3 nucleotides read TGTGCCAGCAGCGAGAATACCCTAGCGGCCAGCACAGATACGCAGTATTTT. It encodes CASSENTLAASTDTQYF.

The CDR3 nucleotides read TGTGCCAGCTCACCGGGACAGGGTATCAGCACCGGGGAGCTGTTTTTT. It specifies CASSPGQGISTGELFF. The chain carries TRBV18 and TRBJ2-2; 9 nucleotides match TRBD1. The V segment lost 3 bases and the J segment 4 bases; nucleotides outside the gene matches: 6. Per the germline V gene, CDR1 is KGHSH and CDR2 is LQKENI. This CDR3 is 16 amino acids long.

CDR3 coding DNA: TGTGCCAGCTCACCACTAAAATCGGGGATCAACAGAGCGGAAGCTTTCTTT. It encodes CASSPLKSGINRAEAFF. V and J are TRBV18 and TRBJ1-1; no firm D call. CDR3 length: 17 residues. The V and J ends lost 1 base and 8 bases respectively, with 23 bases between them. The V gene's germline CDR1 is KGHSH and CDR2 LQKENI.

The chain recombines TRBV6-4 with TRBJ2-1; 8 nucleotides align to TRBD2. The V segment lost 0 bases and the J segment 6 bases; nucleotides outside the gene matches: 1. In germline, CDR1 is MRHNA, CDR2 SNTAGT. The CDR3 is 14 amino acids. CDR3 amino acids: CASSDSSGVNEQFF. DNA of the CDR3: TGTGCCAGCAGTGACTCTAGCGGGGTCAATGAGCAGTTCTTC.